This passage covers 9 T cell receptor beta chains from one sample sequenced in a study of OX40 agonist ivuxolimab in advanced cancers. Sequencing was performed with immunoSEQ multiplex PCR; in TCRdb, only in-frame clones are kept and a portion is missing. The profile shows tens of thousands of clones, about nine tenths of them singletons. Sequenced material: CD4+ or CD8+ T cells sorted from blood, taken in a trial of the OX40 agonist ivuxolimab. These receptors all come from an adult with an advanced solid tumor such as melanoma, head and neck, liver or kidney cancer.

The chain uses TRBV5-1 and TRBJ2-7, with 10 bases fitting TRBD2. The CDR3 has 15 amino acids. The germline V gene has CDR1 SGHRS and CDR2 YFSETQ. The V gene end was trimmed by 3 bases and the J gene end by 7 bases; junction bases not matched to a gene: 10. The CDR3 DNA reads TGCGCCAGCAGCTGGGGGAGCGGGAGGGCGGGTGAGCAGTACTTC. Amino acid sequence: CASSWGSGRAGEQYF.

The CDR3 DNA reads TGCGCCAGCAGTGAGGTAGTAGCGAGCAATGAGCAGTTCTTC. Translation gives CASSEVVASNEQFF. The genes are TRBV10-1 and TRBJ2-1; D perhaps matches TRBD2 (5 bases). The CDR3 totals 14 residues. Germline V gene data show CDR1 as WNHNN and CDR2 as SYGVQD (reference sequence). V lost 2 bases, J lost 6 bases, and 11 bases lay in between.

This chain uses TRBV6-1 with TRBJ2-7; D remains unclear. V lost 1 base and J 2 bases, leaving 12 bases between the germline ends. The CDR3 has 15 amino acids. CDR1 is MNHNS, CDR2 SASEGT, per germline. Written as DNA, the CDR3 is TGTGCCAGCAGTGAAGGAATCAATTCCCCCTACGAGCAGTACTTC. Amino acid sequence: CASSEGINSPYEQYF.

This clone came up a few times. The rearrangement joins TRBV2 to TRBJ1-6, with 7 bases lining up with TRBD1. The trim removed 7 bases at V and 7 bases at J, leaving 10 bases unmatched. The CDR3 consists of 15 residues. Germline values: CDR1 SNHLY, CDR2 FYNNEI. The CDR3 sequence is CASNPRQGTNSPLHF. The CDR3 DNA sequence: TGTGCCAGCAACCCTCGACAGGGTACAAATTCACCCCTCCACTTT.

The rearrangement links TRBV4-2 to TRBJ2-1, with 7 nucleotides matching TRBD2. Germline CDR1 reads LGHNA; CDR2 reads YNFKEQ. CDR3 length: 15 amino acids. The junction had 5 bases not matched to a gene; V was cut back by 4 bases and J by 2 bases. The chain's CDR3 is CASSPREPPYNEQFF. The DNA of the CDR3 is TGTGCCAGCAGCCCGCGGGAGCCCCCCTACAATGAGCAGTTCTTC.

The rearrangement joins TRBV14 to TRBJ2-1; 14 nucleotides align to TRBD2. The trim removed 3 bases at V and 10 bases at J, leaving 2 bases unmatched. CDR1 is SGHDN, CDR2 FVKESK, per germline. CDR3 length equals 14 residues. The CDR3 spells CASSHWTSGREQFF. The DNA of the CDR3 is TGTGCCAGCAGCCATTGGACTAGCGGGAGGGAGCAGTTCTTC.

The rearrangement joins TRBV7-6 to TRBJ2-1, with TRBD2 matching over 8 bases. Germline CDR1 is SGHVS and CDR2 is FNYEAQ. The CDR3 has 12 amino acids. V trimming: 5 bases; J trimming: 10 bases; junction bases outside the gene matches: 4. The DNA of the CDR3 is TGTGCCAGCAGCCGGGAGGGTGGGGAGCAGTTCTTC. The encoded protein is CASSREGGEQFF.

The chain employs TRBV18 and TRBJ2-7; 10 bases are shared with TRBD2. Germline loops: CDR1 KGHSH, CDR2 LQKENI. The CDR3 length is 16 residues. The V gene end was trimmed by 4 bases and the J gene end by 6 bases; junction bases not matched to a gene: 12. DNA for the CDR3: TGTGCCAGCTCACGGGACAGCCCCGGGACTAGCGTCGAGCAGTACTTC. Encoded protein: CASSRDSPGTSVEQYF.

The chain is built from TRBV27 and TRBJ2-3; D not resolved. Between the trimmed V and J ends, which lost 8 bases and 1 base, there was a span of 4 bases. Germline CDR1 MNHEY, CDR2 SMNVEV (reference sequence). The CDR3 length is 11 residues. The CDR3 DNA is TGTGCCAGCCGACGCACAGATACGCAGTATTTT. It codes for CASRRTDTQYF.